Shown below are 9 T cell receptor beta chains from a single sample sequenced in a study of T cells in Graves' hyperthyroidism and ophthalmopathy. From RNA transcripts, TCR beta CDR3 regions were amplified. HTBI primers were employed in a first-round RT-PCR of the TCR CDR3. TCRdb processed the multiplex PCR reads anew with MiXCR; each CDR3 protein has one entry. The table lists roughly 30,000 distinct CDR3 sequences, less than 45% of them singletons, with about 9.3% in the top ten. The sequencing sample was made of blood. The receptors stem from a woman between 25 and 40 years old with Graves' hyperthyroidism.

This clonotype is medium-sized by share. This chain links TRBV9 with TRBJ2-7, with 9 bases that match TRBD1. CDR3 length equals 14 residues. CDR1 and CDR2 from the germline V gene are SGDLS and YYNGEE. Trimming took 5 bases from V and 3 from J; bases not matched to a gene: 6. CDR3 protein: CASSKTGQGYEQYF. The CDR3 DNA is TGTGCCAGCAGTAAGACGGGACAGGGCTACGAGCAGTACTTC.

The table lists this clonotype with many counts. The chain employs TRBV27 and TRBJ2-1; 15 bases align to TRBD2. Per germline, CDR1 MNHEY and CDR2 SMNVEV (reference sequence). The CDR3 consists of 15 residues. The V gene end was trimmed by 8 bases and the J gene end by 9 bases; junction bases not matched to a gene: 8. The CDR3: CASGGLAGGRGEQFF. CDR3 bases: TGTGCCAGCGGAGGACTAGCGGGAGGGAGAGGTGAGCAGTTCTTC.

At least ten counts were recorded for this clonotype. V usage is TRBV20-1 and J usage is TRBJ2-2, with 9 bases that match TRBD2. J was trimmed by 4 bases and V by 6 bases; bases with no gene match: 6. Per germline, CDR1 DFQATT and CDR2 SNEGSKA (reference sequence). CDR3 size: 14 residues. The CDR3 nucleotides are TGCAGTGCGCCCACTAGCGGGCGCACCGGGGAGCTGTTTTTT. As protein: CSAPTSGRTGELFF.

Turning to this clonotype: This CDR3 is missing its conserved last phenylalanine or tryptophan, likely due to a read error. The chain carries TRBV6-6 and TRBJ1-2, with 8 bases identical to TRBD1. The germline CDR1 and CDR2 sequences are MNHNY and SVGAGI (reference sequence). CDR3 length: 13 amino acids. The CDR3 spells CASTGDRSYGYTL. The CDR3 DNA reads as TGCGCCAGCACGGGGGACAGGTCTTATGGCTACACCCTC.

Note on this clonotype: A much larger clone sits a single nucleotide away, making a read error possible. This chain joins TRBV30 and TRBJ1-1; tentative D call: TRBD1 (5 bases). CDR1 and CDR2 (germline): GTSNPN, SVGIG (reference sequence). The CDR3 runs 12 residues. This CDR3 reads CAGDRGATEACF. CDR3 nucleotides: TGTGCTGGCGATCGGGGCGCCACTGAAGCTTGCTTT.

The rearrangement uses TRBV5-1 and TRBJ1-2; D uncertain. V lost 10 bases and J lost 6, with 7 bases in between. Germline V gene data show CDR1 as SGHRS and CDR2 as YFSETQ. This CDR3 spans 9 amino acids. The CDR3 DNA is TGCGCCTTTGGGGATGGCTACACCTTC. Protein product: CAFGDGYTF.

The chain links TRBV5-1 to TRBJ1-1; tentative D call: TRBD1 (5 bases). V lost 0 bases and J lost 4, with 10 bases in between. The CDR3 sequence is 14 residues long. Germline V gene sequence: CDR1 SGHRS, CDR2 YFSETQ. CDR3 coding DNA: TGCGCCAGCAGCTTGGGGAAGGGACCCACTGAAGCTTTCTTT. It encodes CASSLGKGPTEAFF. Combining the CDR3 with reference TRBV5-1 and TRBJ1-1 gives the whole variable domain KAGVTQTPRYLIKTRGQQVTLSCSPISGHRSVSWYQQTPGQGLQFLFEYFSETQRNKGNFPGRFSGRQFSNSRSEMNVSTLELGDSALYLCASSLGKGPTEAFFGQGTRLTVV.

This chain links TRBV29-1 with TRBJ2-1; 12 nucleotides agree with TRBD1. CDR3 length equals 15 residues. V was clipped by 7 bases and J by 7 bases; unmatched bases: 11. Looked up from germline, CDR1 is SQVTM and CDR2 is ANQGSEA. The CDR3 spells CSAAGQGASTNEQFF. CDR3 sequence (DNA): TGCAGCGCCGCGGGACAGGGGGCTTCAACTAATGAGCAGTTCTTC.

This clonotype is deemed medium-sized. The chain employs TRBV20-1 and TRBJ2-1; D is tentatively TRBD1 or TRBD2 (7 bases each). Germline values: CDR1 DFQATT, CDR2 SNEGSKA (reference sequence). This CDR3 comprises 14 residues. Trimming left V 5 bases short and J 6 bases short, with 17 bases between. The CDR3 region is CSAPRQGGSNEQFF. In DNA, the CDR3 is TGCAGTGCTCCCCGACAGGGAGGGAGCAATGAGCAGTTCTTC.